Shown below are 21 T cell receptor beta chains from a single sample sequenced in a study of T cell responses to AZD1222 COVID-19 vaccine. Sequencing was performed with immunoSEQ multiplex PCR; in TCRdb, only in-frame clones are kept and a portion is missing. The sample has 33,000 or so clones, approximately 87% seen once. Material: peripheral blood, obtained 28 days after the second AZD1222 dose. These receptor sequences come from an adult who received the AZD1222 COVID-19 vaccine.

The CDR3 region is CASSSGQAGGQPQHF. In nucleotides, the CDR3 is TGTGCCAGCAGTTCAGGACAGGCCGGGGGTCAGCCCCAGCATTTT. The V gene is TRBV6-2 or TRBV6-3, the J gene TRBJ1-5, with 7 bases lining up with TRBD1. Germline lookup yields CDR1 MNHEY and CDR2 SVGEGT. The CDR3 is 15 residues long. V dropped 4 bases and J dropped 6; count of bases not matched to a gene: 9.

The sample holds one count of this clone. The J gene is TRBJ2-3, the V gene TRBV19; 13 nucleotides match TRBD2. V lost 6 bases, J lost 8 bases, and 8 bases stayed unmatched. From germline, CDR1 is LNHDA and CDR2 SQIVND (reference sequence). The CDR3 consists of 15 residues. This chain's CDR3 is CASRMGRTSGSTQYF. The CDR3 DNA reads TGTGCCAGTAGGATGGGTCGGACTAGCGGGAGTACGCAGTATTTT.

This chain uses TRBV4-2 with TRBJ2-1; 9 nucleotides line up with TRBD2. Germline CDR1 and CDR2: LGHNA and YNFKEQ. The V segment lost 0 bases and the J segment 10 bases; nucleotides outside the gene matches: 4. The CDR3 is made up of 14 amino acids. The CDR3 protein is CASSQDVLAGEQFF. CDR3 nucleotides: TGTGCCAGCAGCCAAGACGTCCTAGCGGGAGAGCAGTTCTTC.

The CDR3 sequence: CASSVWTGGSPEAFF. In DNA form, the CDR3 reads TGTGCCAGTTCGGTGTGGACAGGGGGTTCTCCTGAAGCTTTCTTT. V usage is TRBV5-5 and J usage is TRBJ1-1; 10 bases match TRBD1. This CDR3 comprises 15 residues. V trimming: 8 bases; J trimming: 6 bases; junction bases outside the gene matches: 13. Germline V gene sequence: CDR1 SGHKS, CDR2 YYEKEE (reference sequence).

The CDR3, as DNA: TGTGCCAGTAGTATAGCCATACTCGGGGCAGCCCCGAGCACTGAAGCTTTCTTT. Its protein is CASSIAILGAAPSTEAFF. The V gene is TRBV19, the J gene TRBJ1-1; D may be TRBD1 (5 bases). This CDR3 comprises 18 residues. Germline-derived CDR1 and CDR2 are LNHDA and SQIVND (reference sequence). The ends were cut back, 1 base at V and 4 bases at J, with 22 bases in the middle.

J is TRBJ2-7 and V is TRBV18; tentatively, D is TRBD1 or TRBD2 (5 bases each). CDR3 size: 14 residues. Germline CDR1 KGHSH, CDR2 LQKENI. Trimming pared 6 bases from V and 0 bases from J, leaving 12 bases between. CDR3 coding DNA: TGTGCCAGCTCTGTTGGGACGGCCTCCTACGAGCAGTACTTC. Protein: CASSVGTASYEQYF.

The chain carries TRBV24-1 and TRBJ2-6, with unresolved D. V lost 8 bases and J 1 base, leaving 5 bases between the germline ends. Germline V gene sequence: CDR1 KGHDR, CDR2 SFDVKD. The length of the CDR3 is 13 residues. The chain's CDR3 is CATTGSGANVLTF. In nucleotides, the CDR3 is TGTGCCACCACCGGGTCTGGGGCCAACGTCCTGACTTTC.

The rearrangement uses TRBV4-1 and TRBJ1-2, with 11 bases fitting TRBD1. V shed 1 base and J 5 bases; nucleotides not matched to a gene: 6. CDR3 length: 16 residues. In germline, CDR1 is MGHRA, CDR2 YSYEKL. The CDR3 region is CASSQATGTGGYGYTF. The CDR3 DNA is TGCGCCAGCAGCCAAGCCACCGGGACAGGGGGATATGGCTACACCTTC.

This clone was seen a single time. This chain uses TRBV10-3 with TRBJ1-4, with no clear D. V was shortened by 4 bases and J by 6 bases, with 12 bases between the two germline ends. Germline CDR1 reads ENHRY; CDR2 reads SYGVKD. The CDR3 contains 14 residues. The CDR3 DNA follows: TGTGCCATCAGTGGGGTATGGCAGGATGAAAAACTGTTTTTT. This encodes CAISGVWQDEKLFF.

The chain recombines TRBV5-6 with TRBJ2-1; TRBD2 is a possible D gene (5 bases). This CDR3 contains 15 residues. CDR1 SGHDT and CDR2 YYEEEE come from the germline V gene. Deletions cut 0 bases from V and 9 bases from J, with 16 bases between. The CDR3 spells CASSLVEGYKVEQFF. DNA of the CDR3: TGTGCCAGCAGCTTGGTCGAGGGCTACAAGGTTGAGCAGTTCTTC.

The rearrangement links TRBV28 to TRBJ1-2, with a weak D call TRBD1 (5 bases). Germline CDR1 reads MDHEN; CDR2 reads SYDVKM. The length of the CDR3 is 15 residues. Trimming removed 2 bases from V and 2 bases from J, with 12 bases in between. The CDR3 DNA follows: TGTGCCAGCAGTTTACCGACTGACAGAAACTATGGCTACACCTTC. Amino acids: CASSLPTDRNYGYTF.

The CDR3 is CASSPQGGLNQPQHF. DNA for the CDR3: TGTGCCAGCAGTCCACAAGGGGGGCTTAATCAGCCCCAGCATTTT. The genes are TRBV27 and TRBJ1-5; tentatively, D is TRBD1 (6 bases). Germline CDR1 reads MNHEY; CDR2 reads SMNVEV (reference sequence). The CDR3 loop spans 15 amino acids. V lost 5 bases and J 4 bases, leaving 15 bases between the germline ends.

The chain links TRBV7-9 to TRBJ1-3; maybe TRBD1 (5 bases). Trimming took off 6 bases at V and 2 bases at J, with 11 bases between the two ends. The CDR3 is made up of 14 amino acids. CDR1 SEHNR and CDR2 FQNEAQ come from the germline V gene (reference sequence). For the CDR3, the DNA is TGTGCCAGCAGGGGGGAAGGGACTGGAAACACCATATATTTT. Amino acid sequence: CASRGEGTGNTIYF.

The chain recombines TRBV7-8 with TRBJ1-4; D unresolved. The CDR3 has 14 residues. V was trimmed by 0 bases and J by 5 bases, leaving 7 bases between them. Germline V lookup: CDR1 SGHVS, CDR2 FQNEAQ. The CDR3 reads CASSLARMNEKLFF. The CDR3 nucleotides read TGTGCCAGCAGCTTAGCGCGAATGAATGAAAAACTGTTTTTT.

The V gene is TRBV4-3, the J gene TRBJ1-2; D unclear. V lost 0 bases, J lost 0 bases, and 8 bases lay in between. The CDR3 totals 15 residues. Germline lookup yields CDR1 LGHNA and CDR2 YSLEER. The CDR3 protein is CASSQDLTANYGYTF. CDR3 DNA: TGCGCCAGCAGCCAAGATCTCACTGCTAACTATGGCTACACCTTC.

The CDR3 DNA is TGTGCCAGTACCCCCTTGGGGGGGTCAAGTAATTCACCCCTCCACTTT. This codes for CASTPLGGSSNSPLHF. The chain uses TRBV19 and TRBJ1-6; maybe TRBD1 (5 bases). CDR1 is LNHDA, CDR2 SQIVND, per germline (reference sequence). V shed 7 bases and J shed 6 bases, with 19 bases lying between them. This CDR3 comprises 16 residues.

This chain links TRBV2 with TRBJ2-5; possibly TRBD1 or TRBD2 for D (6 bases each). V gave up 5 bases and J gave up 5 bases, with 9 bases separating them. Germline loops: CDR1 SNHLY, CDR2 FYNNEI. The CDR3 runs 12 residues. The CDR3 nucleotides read TGTGCCAGCAGTAGGGGGGCTGAGACCCAGTACTTC. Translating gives CASSRGAETQYF.

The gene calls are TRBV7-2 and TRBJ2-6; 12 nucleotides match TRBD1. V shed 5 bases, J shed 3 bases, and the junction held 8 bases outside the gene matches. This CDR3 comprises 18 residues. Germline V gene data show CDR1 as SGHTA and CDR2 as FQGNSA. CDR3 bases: TGTGCCAGCAGCGAGCGGGGACAGGGGGCGCTTGGGGCCAACGTCCTGACTTTC. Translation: CASSERGQGALGANVLTF.

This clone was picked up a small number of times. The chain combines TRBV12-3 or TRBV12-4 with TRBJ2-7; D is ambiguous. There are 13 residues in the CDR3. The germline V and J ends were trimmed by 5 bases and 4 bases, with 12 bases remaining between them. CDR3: CASSGRVGYEQYF. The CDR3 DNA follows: TGTGCCAGCAGTGGGCGTGTGGGTTACGAGCAGTACTTC.

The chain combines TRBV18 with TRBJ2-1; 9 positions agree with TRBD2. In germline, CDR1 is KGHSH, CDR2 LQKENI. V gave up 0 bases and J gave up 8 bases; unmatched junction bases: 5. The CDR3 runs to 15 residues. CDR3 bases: TGTGCCAGCTCACCACCTGCGGGGGGGAGGGATGAGCAGTTCTTC. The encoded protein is CASSPPAGGRDEQFF.

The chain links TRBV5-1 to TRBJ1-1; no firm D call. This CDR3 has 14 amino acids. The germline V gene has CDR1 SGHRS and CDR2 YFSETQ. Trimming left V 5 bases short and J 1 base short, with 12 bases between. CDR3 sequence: CASSLRQENTEAFF. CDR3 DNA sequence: TGCGCCAGCAGTTTGCGTCAGGAGAACACTGAAGCTTTCTTT.